This T cell receptor (beta chain) came from a study of human T cells and chemical hapten exposure. In the study overall: A roughly 2 cm by roughly 2 cm inner upper arm patch received 2% DPC for sensitization.

Germline V lookup: CDR1 MNHEY, CDR2 SVGEGT. The CDR3 contains 13 residues. V was trimmed by 8 bases and J by 0 bases, leaving 11 bases between them. Time point denoted: patch test 1, 2 weeks after DPC sensitization. Treatment described: therapeutic diphenylcyclopropenone sensitization with weekly scalp DPC. Total RNA was isolated from whole blood that had not been fractionated. TCRdb re-derived calls from the RACE reads in MiXCR, one entry per CDR3 protein. The repertoire holds tens of thousands of distinct CDR3 sequences, with approximately 29% as singletons. The clonotype comes from a man in his forties with alopecia areata. Some clones in this sample may be carry-over from other donors' samples. This specimen was whole blood, taken in connection with sensitization to the hapten diphenylcyclopropenone (DPC). This sequence joins TRBV6-2 or TRBV6-3 and TRBJ2-7, with D perhaps being TRBD1 or TRBD2 (5 bases each). The CDR3 DNA reads TGTGCCAGCGTACGGGACCGCTCCTACGAGCAGTACTTC. Translation gives CASVRDRSYEQYF.